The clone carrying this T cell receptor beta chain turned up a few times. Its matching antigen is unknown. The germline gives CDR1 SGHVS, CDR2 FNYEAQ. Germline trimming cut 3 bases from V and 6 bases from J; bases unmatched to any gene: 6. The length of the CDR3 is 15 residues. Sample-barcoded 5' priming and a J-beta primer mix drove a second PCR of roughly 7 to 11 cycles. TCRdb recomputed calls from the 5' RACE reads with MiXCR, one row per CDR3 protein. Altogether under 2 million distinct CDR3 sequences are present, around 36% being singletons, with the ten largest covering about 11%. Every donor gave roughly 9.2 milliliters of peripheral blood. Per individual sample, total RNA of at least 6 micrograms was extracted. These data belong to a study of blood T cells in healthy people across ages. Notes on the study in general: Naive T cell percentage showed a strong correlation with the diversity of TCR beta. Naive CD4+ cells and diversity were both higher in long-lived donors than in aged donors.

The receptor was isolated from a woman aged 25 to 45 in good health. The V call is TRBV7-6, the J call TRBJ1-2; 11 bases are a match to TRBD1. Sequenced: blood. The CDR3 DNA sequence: TGTGCCAGCAGCTTTGACGGACAGGGGGCCGATGGCTACACCTTC. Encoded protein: CASSFDGQGADGYTF.